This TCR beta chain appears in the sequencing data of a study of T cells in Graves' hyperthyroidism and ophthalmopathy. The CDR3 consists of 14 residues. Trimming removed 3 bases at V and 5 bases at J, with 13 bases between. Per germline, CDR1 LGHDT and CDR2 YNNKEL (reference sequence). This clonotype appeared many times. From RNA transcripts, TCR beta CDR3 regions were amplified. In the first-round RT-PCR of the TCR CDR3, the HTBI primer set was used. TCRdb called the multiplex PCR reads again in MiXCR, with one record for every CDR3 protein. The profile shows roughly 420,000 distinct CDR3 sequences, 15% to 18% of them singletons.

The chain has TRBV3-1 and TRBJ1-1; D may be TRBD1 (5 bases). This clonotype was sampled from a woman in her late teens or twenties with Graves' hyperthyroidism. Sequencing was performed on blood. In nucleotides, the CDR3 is TGTGCCAGCAGCCACAGGGTCGGGGGAACTGAAGCTTTCTTT. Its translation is CASSHRVGGTEAFF. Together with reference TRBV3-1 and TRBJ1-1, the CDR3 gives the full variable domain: DTAVSQTPKYLVTQMGNDKSIKCEQNLGHDTMYWYKQDSKKFLKIMFSYNNKELIINETVPNRFSPKSPDKAHLNLHINSLELGDSAVYFCASSHRVGGTEAFFGQGTRLTVV.